This entry describes one T cell receptor beta chain. These data come from a study of shared T cell receptors in the human thymus. Looked up from germline, CDR1 is MNHEY and CDR2 is SVGAGI. Trimming removed 5 bases from V and 8 bases from J; junction bases left unmatched: 6. CDR3 length equals 14 residues. Sequencing was performed with immunoSEQ multiplex PCR; in TCRdb, only in-frame clones are kept and a portion is missing. The table shows approximately 730,000 clones, with approximately 83% occurring only once. This sample also appeared in a second study, on human thymus T cells. As that study records: Having corrective surgery for congenital heart defects, healthy Finnish infants were the ones who donated. During corrective heart surgery, resections were taken, and the thymus tissue came from them. Blood and thymic repertoires both appeared biased in V and J gene usage. Among unrelated individuals, related research reported thymic repertoires that overlapped highly.

The chain couples TRBV6-5 to TRBJ1-4, with 9 positions matching TRBD1. The origin of this receptor is a girl less than two years old with a congenital heart defect. The sequencing input was thymocytes. Here the CDR3 DNA reads TGTGCCAGCAGTAGGGACAGGGTTGCGGAAAAACTGTTTTTT. Translation: CASSRDRVAEKLFF.